The 17 T cell receptor beta chains given below trace back to one sample, sequenced in a study of T cells in women clearing cervical HPV infection. Data came from immunoSEQ multiplex PCR; TCRdb stores just in-frame clones and leaves some out. The record lists about 23,000 clones, of which the ten most abundant hold roughly 3%. Sequenced input: blood buffy coat. The receptor source for this set is a woman aged 18-70 years with a cervical HPV16 infection that either progressed to CIN3+ or cleared (not recorded which).

In regard to this clone: Coverage ceases 3 residues before the CDR3 finishes, and the germline J gene fills in the end. This sequence joins TRBV19 and TRBJ1-1, with 10 bases lining up with TRBD1. The V and J ends lost 8 bases and 0 bases, in that order; junction bases with no gene match: 3. This CDR3 is built from 14 residues. Germline CDR1 reads LNHDA; CDR2 reads SQIVND (reference sequence). CDR3 sequence reads: CASDRGRLNTEAFF. CDR3 DNA (partial): TGTGCCAGTGACAGGGGGCGTCTGAACACTGAA.

The CDR3 bases that were read are TGTGCCAGTAGTATAGATCACCGGAATGAG. This sequence encodes CASSIDHRNE. The entire CDR3 reads CASSIDHRNEQFF. The genes are TRBV19 and TRBJ2-1; D is ambiguous. The CDR3 is cut off 3 residues early in the read; its end comes from the germline J gene. CDR3 length: 13 residues. The ends were cut back, 0 bases at V and 7 bases at J, with 7 bases in the middle. Germline-derived CDR1 and CDR2 are LNHDA and SQIVND (reference sequence).

With respect to this clone: From the germline J gene comes the end of the CDR3, since the read stops 3 residues before it. The chain recombines TRBV7-6 with TRBJ2-3; no definite D call. The germline V gene has CDR1 SGHVS and CDR2 FNYEAQ. CDR3 length: 11 amino acids. The part of the CDR3 DNA that was read is TGTGCCAGCAGCAAACAAGAGACG. It specifies CASSKQET. The full CDR3 reads CASSKQETQYF.

In terms of frequency, this clone is medium-sized. The observed sequence ends 3 residues before the CDR3 terminus, with the missing tail filled in from the germline J gene. This chain links TRBV11-2 with TRBJ2-7; TRBD2 is a possible D gene (6 bases). The CDR3 totals 15 residues. In germline, CDR1 is SGHAT, CDR2 FQNNGV. Deletions cut 0 bases from V and 3 bases from J, with 12 bases between. The part of the CDR3 DNA that was read is TGTGCCAGCAGCTTAGAACGGGGACTTTTCTACGAG. Protein sequence: CASSLERGLFYE. The entire CDR3 protein is CASSLERGLFYEQYF.

Remarks on this clone: The read ends 3 residues early relative to the CDR3; the germline J gene fills the gap. The chain recombines TRBV7-9 with TRBJ1-6; TRBD1 might be the D (5 bases). From germline, CDR1 is SEHNR and CDR2 FQNEAQ (reference sequence). The V end was cut by 11 bases, the J end by 9 bases, with 20 bases between. The CDR3 contains 14 residues. CDR3 DNA (partial): TGTGCCGGGGGGAGGGATTTTGCAGTTTCACCC. Translating gives CAGGRDFAVSP. The whole CDR3 sequence reads CAGGRDFAVSPLHF.

Worth noting for this clone: The read terminates 3 residues before the CDR3 end, so the remaining end is supplied by the germline J gene. The genes are TRBV19 and TRBJ2-3; D is unclear. The CDR3 is 13 residues long. V dropped 5 bases and J dropped 1 base, with 7 bases sitting between them. CDR1 and CDR2 (germline): LNHDA, SQIVND (reference sequence). The sequenced CDR3 bases are TGTGCCAGTAGTGAAACTGGCACAGATACG. Translated: CASSETGTDT. The CDR3 reads in full as CASSETGTDTQYF.

Points on this clone: The read ends 3 residues shy of where the CDR3 ends; the end is completed using the germline J gene. V and J are TRBV20-1 and TRBJ2-7, with 12 bases identical to TRBD2. This CDR3 contains 14 residues. Germline V gives CDR1 DFQATT, CDR2 SNEGSKA (reference sequence). V dropped 4 bases and J dropped 6; count of bases not matched to a gene: 7. CDR3 DNA, as far as it was read: TGCAGTGCTATTCTAGCGGGAGGGCGGCGCGAG. It encodes CSAILAGGRRE. The whole CDR3 is CSAILAGGRREQYF.

By frequency, this clone registers large. The read terminates 3 residues before the CDR3 end, so the remaining end is supplied by the germline J gene. The chain uses TRBV20-1 and TRBJ2-3; 7 positions match TRBD1. The germline gives CDR1 DFQATT, CDR2 SNEGSKA (reference sequence). Losses at the gene ends were 5 bases for V and 1 base for J; bases not matched to a gene: 6. There are 14 residues in the CDR3. CDR3 residues: CSAADRLGTDTQYF. The CDR3 DNA, read in part, is TGCAGTGCTGCGGACAGGTTAGGCACAGATACG.

On this clone itself: From the germline J gene comes the end of the CDR3, since the read stops 3 residues before it. V and J are TRBV10-2 and TRBJ1-5; D unclear. Deletions cut 9 bases from V and 7 bases from J, with 7 bases between. The CDR3 consists of 10 residues. CDR1 is WSHSY and CDR2 is SAAADI in the germline V gene. This chain's CDR3 is CASGGQPQHF. Partial CDR3 DNA: TGCGCCAGTGGAGGGCAGCCC.

About this clone itself: The sequence runs out 3 residues before the end of the CDR3; the remainder is reconstructed from the germline J gene. The rearrangement uses TRBV19 and TRBJ2-6, with a weak D call TRBD2 (6 bases). Trimming cost V 9 bases and J 0 bases, with 12 bases left between them. The CDR3 covers 15 residues. The germline V gene has CDR1 LNHDA and CDR2 SQIVND (reference sequence). This chain's CDR3 is CASQMGGSGANVLTF. Partial CDR3 DNA: TGTGCCAGCCAGATGGGGGGCTCTGGGGCCAACGTC.

As concerns this clone: The sequenced fragment ends 3 residues before the CDR3 boundary, so the rest is inferred from the germline J gene. This chain uses TRBV6-2 or TRBV6-3 with TRBJ2-3; the match to TRBD1 covers 8 bases. The germline V gene has CDR1 MNHEY and CDR2 SVGEGT. This CDR3 is 14 amino acids long. The J segment lost 4 bases and the V segment lost 5 bases, leaving 5 bases of the junction unmatched. The covered CDR3 bases are TGTGCCAGCAGTACGACAGGGGATGCAGATACG. It translates to CASSTTGDADT. The complete CDR3 sequence is CASSTTGDADTQYF.

Concerning this clone itself: The read halts 3 residues ahead of the CDR3 end, with the missing end drawn from the germline J gene. This chain joins TRBV2 and TRBJ1-2; D is uncertain. This CDR3 is 13 amino acids long. Trimming pared 2 bases from V and 2 bases from J, leaving 6 bases between. Germline V gives CDR1 SNHLY, CDR2 FYNNEI. The CDR3 protein is CASSENQNYGYTF. CDR3 bases read: TGTGCCAGCAGTGAAAACCAGAACTATGGC.

As for this clone: Read coverage stops 3 residues before the CDR3 terminus; the germline J gene supplies the remainder. The J gene is TRBJ1-1, the V gene TRBV11-1; a weak D match, TRBD1 (6 bases). The CDR3 runs 12 residues. Germline CDR1 and CDR2: SGHAT and FQDESV (reference sequence). CDR3 loop: CASSSRTVEAFF. The DNA read from the CDR3 is TGTGCCAGCAGCTCGAGGACAGTGGAA.

A word on this clone: Sequencing ends 3 residues short of the CDR3 end; the germline J gene provides the rest. The V and J genes are TRBV7-2 and TRBJ1-2, with 7 bases aligning to TRBD1. V was pared by 5 bases and J by 3 bases, with 3 bases of the junction left unmatched. There are 13 residues in the CDR3. Germline V CDR1 and CDR2: SGHTA, FQGNSA. CDR3 sequence reads: CASSVDRDYGYTF. The sequenced CDR3 bases are TGTGCCAGCAGCGTCGACAGGGACTATGGC.

Of note for this clone: The CDR3 extends 3 residues past the end of the read, so its final part is completed from the germline J gene. V gene TRBV18 combines with J gene TRBJ1-2; D might be TRBD1 (5 bases). The CDR3 has 13 amino acids. Germline CDR1 and CDR2: KGHSH and LQKENI. CDR3: CASQGLAGFDYTF. The sequenced CDR3 bases are TGTGCCAGCCAGGGACTAGCGGGCTTCGAC.

Regarding this clone: The observed sequence ends 3 residues before the CDR3 terminus, with the missing tail filled in from the germline J gene. This chain uses TRBV13 with TRBJ1-1; the match to TRBD1 covers 8 bases. In germline, CDR1 is PRHDT, CDR2 FYEKMQ (reference sequence). The J segment lost 6 bases and the V segment lost 5 bases, leaving 11 bases of the junction unmatched. The CDR3 length is 15 residues. The DNA read from the CDR3 is TGTGCCAGCAGCCGAATCACAGGGGGTCGGGCTGAA. Translated, it gives CASSRITGGRAE. The complete CDR3 reads CASSRITGGRAEAFF. Full variable domain (outside the CDR3, taken from reference TRBV13 and TRBJ1-1): AAGVIQSPRHLIKEKRETATLKCYPIPRHDTVYWYQQGPGQDPQFLISFYEKMQSDKGSIPDRFSAQQFSDYHSELNMSSLELGDSALYFCASSRITGGRAEAFFGQGTRLTVV.

A word on this clone: The read comes to an end 3 residues before the CDR3 does, leaving the germline J gene to fill in the end. V and J are TRBV7-2 and TRBJ2-3; 7 nucleotides align to TRBD2. The V segment lost 3 bases and the J segment 5 bases; nucleotides outside the gene matches: 2. CDR3 length equals 13 residues. The germline V gene has CDR1 SGHTA and CDR2 FQGNSA. The CDR3 loop is CASSFAGEDTQYF. The sequenced CDR3 bases are TGTGCCAGCAGCTTTGCGGGAGAAGATACG.